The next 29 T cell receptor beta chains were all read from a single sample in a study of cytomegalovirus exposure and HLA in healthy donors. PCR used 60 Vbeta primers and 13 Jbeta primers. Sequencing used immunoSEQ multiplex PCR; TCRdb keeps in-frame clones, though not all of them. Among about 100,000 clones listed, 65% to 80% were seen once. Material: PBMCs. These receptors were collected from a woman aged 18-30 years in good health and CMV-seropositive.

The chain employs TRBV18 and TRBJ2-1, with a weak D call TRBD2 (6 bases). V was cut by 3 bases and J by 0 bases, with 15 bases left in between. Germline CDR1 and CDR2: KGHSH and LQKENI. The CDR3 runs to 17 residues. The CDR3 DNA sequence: TGTGCCAGCTCACCTCCTACGGGGGTGAGCTCCTACAATGAGCAGTTCTTC. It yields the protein CASSPPTGVSSYNEQFF.

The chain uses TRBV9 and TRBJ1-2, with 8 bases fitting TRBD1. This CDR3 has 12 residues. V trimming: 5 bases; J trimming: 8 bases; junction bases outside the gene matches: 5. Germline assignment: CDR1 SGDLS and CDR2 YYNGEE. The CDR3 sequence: CASRMTGVGYTF. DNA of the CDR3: TGTGCCAGCAGGATGACAGGGGTGGGCTACACCTTC. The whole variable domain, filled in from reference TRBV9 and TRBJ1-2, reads DSGVTQTPKHLITATGQRVTLRCSPRSGDLSVYWYQQSLDQGLQFLIQYYNGEERAKGNILERFSAQQFPDLHSELNLSSLELGDSALYFCASRMTGVGYTFGSGTRLTVV.

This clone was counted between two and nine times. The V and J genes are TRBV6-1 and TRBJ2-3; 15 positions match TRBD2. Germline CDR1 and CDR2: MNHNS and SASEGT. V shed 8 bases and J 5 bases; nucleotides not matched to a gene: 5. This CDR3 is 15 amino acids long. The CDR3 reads CASSGLAGGQDTQYF. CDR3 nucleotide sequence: TGTGCCAGCTCTGGACTAGCGGGGGGGCAAGATACGCAGTATTTT.

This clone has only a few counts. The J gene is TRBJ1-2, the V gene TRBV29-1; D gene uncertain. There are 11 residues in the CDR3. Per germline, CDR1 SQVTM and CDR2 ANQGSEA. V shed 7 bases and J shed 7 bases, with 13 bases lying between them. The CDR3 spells CSGSGSSGYTF. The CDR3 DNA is TGCAGCGGATCAGGCAGTAGTGGCTACACCTTC.

The CDR3 nucleotides are TGTGCCAGCAGCTTAGCATTGACAGGGGTTTTAGTTAACTATGGCTACACCTTC. It is translated as CASSLALTGVLVNYGYTF. V is TRBV7-8 and J is TRBJ1-2, with 8 bases matching TRBD1. Germline CDR1 and CDR2: SGHVS and FQNEAQ. This CDR3 comprises 18 residues. V shed 0 bases and J 1 base; nucleotides not matched to a gene: 10.

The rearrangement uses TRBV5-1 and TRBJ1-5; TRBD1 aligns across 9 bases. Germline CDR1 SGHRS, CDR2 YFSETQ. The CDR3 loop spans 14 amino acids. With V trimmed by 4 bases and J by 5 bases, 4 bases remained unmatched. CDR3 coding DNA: TGCGCCAGCAGCCTGGGACAGGGACATCAGCCCCAGCATTTT. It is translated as CASSLGQGHQPQHF.

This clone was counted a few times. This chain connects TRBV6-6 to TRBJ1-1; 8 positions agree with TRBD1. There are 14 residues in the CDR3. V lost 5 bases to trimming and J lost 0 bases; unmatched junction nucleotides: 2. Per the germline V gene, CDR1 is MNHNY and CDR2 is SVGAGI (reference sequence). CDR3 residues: CASSNRGMNTEAFF. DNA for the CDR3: TGTGCCAGCAGTAACAGGGGGATGAACACTGAAGCTTTCTTT.

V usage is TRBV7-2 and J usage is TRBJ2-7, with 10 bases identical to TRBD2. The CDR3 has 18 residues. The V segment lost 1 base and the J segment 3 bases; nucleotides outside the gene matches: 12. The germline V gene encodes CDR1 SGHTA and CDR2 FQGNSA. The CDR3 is CASSLVPMTSGSLYEQYF. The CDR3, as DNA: TGTGCCAGCAGCTTAGTCCCGATGACTAGCGGGTCACTCTACGAGCAGTACTTC. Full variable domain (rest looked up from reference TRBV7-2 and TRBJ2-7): GAGVSQSPSNKVTEKGKDVELRCDPISGHTALYWYRQSLGQGLEFLIYFQGNSAPDKSGLPSDRFSAERTGGSVSTLTIQRTQQEDSAVYLCASSLVPMTSGSLYEQYFGPGTRLTVT.

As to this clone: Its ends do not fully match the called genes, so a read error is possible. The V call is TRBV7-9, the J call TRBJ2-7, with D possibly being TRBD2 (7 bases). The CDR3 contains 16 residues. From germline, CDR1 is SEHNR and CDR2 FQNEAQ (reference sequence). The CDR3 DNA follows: TGTTCCAGCAGCTTCGATAGGGGGACTACCTACTACGAGCAGTACTTC. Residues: CSSSFDRGTTYYEQYF.

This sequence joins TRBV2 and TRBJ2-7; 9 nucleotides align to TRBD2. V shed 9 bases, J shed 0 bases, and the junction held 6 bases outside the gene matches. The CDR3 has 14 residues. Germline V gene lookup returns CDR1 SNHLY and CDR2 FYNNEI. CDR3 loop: CASKHSGSSYEQYF. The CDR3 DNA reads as TGTGCCAGTAAACATAGCGGGAGCTCCTACGAGCAGTACTTC.

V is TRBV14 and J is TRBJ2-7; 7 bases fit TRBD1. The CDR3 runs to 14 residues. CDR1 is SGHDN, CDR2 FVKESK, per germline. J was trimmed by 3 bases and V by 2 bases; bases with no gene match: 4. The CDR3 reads CASSQQTGLYEQYF. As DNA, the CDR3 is TGTGCCAGCAGCCAACAGACAGGGCTCTACGAGCAGTACTTC. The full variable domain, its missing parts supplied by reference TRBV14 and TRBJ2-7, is EAGVTQFPSHSVIEKGQTVTLRCDPISGHDNLYWYRRVMGKEIKFLLHFVKESKQDESGMPNNRFLAERTGGTYSTLKVQPAELEDSGVYFCASSQQTGLYEQYFGPGTRLTVT.

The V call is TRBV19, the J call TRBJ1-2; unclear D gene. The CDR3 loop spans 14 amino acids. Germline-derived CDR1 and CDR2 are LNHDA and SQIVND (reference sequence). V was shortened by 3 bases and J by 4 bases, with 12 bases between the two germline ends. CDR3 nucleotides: TGTGCCAGTAGTATGGCCGGGAACGGCTATGGCTACACCTTC. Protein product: CASSMAGNGYGYTF. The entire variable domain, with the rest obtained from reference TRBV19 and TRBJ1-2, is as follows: DGGITQSPKYLFRKEGQNVTLSCEQNLNHDAMYWYRQDPGQGLRLIYYSQIVNDFQKGDIAEGYSVSREKKESFPLTVTSAQKNPTAFYLCASSMAGNGYGYTFGSGTRLTVV.

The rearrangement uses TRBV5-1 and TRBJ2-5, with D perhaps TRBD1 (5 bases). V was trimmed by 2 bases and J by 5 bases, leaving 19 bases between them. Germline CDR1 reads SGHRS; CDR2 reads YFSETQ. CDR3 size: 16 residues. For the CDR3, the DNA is TGCGCCAGCAGCTTCCCCCGGGCAGGGCAACGGGAGACCCAGTACTTC. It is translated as CASSFPRAGQRETQYF.

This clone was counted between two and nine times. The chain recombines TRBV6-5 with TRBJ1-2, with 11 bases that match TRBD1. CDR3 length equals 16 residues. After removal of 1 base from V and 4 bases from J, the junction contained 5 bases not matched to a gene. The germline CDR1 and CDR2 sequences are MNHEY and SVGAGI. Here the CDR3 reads CASSYFRDRGFYGYTF. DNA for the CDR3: TGTGCCAGCAGTTACTTCCGGGACAGGGGGTTCTATGGCTACACCTTC.

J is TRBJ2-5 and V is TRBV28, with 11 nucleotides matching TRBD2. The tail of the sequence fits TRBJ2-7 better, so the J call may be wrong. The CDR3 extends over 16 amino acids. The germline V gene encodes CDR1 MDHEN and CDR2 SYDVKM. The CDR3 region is CASSPTGLAGHYEQYF. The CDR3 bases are TGTGCCAGCAGTCCCACCGGACTAGCGGGCCACTACGAGCAGTACTTC.

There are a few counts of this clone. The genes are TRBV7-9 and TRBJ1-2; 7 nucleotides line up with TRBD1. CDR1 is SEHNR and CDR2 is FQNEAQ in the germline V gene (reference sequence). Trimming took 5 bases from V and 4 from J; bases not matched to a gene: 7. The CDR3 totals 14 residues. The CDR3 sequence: CASSPEGATYGYTF. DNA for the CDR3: TGTGCCAGCAGCCCGGAGGGGGCGACCTATGGCTACACCTTC.

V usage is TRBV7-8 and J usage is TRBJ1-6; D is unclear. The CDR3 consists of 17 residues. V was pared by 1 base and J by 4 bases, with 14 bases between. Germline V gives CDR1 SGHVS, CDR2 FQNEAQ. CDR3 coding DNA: TGTGCCAGCAGCTTAGAGGCCCCTGGGCAGTATAATTCACCCCTCCACTTT. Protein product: CASSLEAPGQYNSPLHF. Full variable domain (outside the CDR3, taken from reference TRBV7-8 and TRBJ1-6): GAGVSQSPRYKVAKRGQDVALRCDPISGHVSLFWYQQALGQGPEFLTYFQNEAQLDKSGLPSDRFFAERPEGSVSTLKIQRTQQEDSAVYLCASSLEAPGQYNSPLHFGNGTRLTVT.

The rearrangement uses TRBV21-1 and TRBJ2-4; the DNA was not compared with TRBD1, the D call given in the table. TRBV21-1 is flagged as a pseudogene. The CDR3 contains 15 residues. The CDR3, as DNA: TGTGCCAGCACGGCAGGGGTCCTAGCCAAAAACATTCAGTACTTC. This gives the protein CASTAGVLAKNIQYF.

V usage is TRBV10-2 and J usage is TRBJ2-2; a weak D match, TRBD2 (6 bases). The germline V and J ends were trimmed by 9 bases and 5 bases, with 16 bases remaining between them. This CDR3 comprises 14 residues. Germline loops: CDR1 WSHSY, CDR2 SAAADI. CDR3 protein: CASREWDLTGELFF. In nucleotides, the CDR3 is TGCGCCAGTAGGGAGTGGGACTTAACCGGGGAGCTGTTTTTT.

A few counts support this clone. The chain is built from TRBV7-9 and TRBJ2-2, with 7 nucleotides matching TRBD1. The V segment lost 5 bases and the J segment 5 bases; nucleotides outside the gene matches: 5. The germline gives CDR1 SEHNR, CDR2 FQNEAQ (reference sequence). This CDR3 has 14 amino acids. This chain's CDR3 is CASSHGTETGELFF. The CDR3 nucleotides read TGTGCCAGCAGCCACGGGACAGAGACCGGGGAGCTGTTTTTT.

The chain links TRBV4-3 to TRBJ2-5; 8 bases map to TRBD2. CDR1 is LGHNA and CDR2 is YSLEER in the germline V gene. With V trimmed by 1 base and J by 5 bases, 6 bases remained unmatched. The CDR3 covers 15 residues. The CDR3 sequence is CASSQVWVAGETQYF. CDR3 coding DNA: TGCGCCAGCAGCCAAGTCTGGGTAGCGGGGGAGACCCAGTACTTC.

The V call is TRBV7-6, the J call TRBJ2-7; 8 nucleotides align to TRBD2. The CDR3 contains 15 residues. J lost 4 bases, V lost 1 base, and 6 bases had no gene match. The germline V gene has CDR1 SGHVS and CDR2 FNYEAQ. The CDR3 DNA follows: TGTGCCAGCAGCTTAGACAGCGGGAGAACGTACGAGCAGTACTTC. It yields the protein CASSLDSGRTYEQYF.

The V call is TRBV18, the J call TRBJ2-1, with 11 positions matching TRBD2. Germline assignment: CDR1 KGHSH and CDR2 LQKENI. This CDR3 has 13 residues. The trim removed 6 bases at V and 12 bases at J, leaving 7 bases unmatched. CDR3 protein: CASSLLAGAGQFF. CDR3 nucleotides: TGTGCCAGCTCCTTACTAGCGGGAGCCGGGCAGTTCTTC.

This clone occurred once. DNA for the CDR3: TGTGCCAGCAGCTCGGACAGGAATGAGCAGTTCTTC. Its protein product is CASSSDRNEQFF. The V and J genes are TRBV28 and TRBJ2-1; TRBD1 aligns across 7 bases. The CDR3 loop spans 12 amino acids. The germline CDR1 and CDR2 sequences are MDHEN and SYDVKM. V was pared by 6 bases and J by 7 bases, with 3 bases of the junction left unmatched.

In DNA, the CDR3 is TGTGCCAGCAGCTTGCTAGCAGGGGGCTCTAACTATGGCTACACCTTC. This sequence encodes CASSLLAGGSNYGYTF. The genes are TRBV7-8 and TRBJ1-2, with 8 bases aligning to TRBD1. Germline V gene data show CDR1 as SGHVS and CDR2 as FQNEAQ. This CDR3 has 16 amino acids. V was pared by 3 bases and J by 0 bases, with 6 bases of the junction left unmatched.

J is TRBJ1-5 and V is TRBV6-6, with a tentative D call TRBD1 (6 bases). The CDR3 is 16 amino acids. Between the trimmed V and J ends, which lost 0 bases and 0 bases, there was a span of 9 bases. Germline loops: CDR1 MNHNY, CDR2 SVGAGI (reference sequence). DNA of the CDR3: TGTGCCAGCAGTTACTCGCCAGGGGTTAGCAATCAGCCCCAGCATTTT. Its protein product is CASSYSPGVSNQPQHF.

The CDR3 DNA sequence: TGTGCCAGCAGATTCACCGGGACAGGGGAACGTGAGCAGTTCTTC. Amino acids: CASRFTGTGEREQFF. V and J are TRBV5-4 and TRBJ2-1; 10 nucleotides match TRBD1. The CDR3 totals 15 residues. Germline assignment: CDR1 SGHNT and CDR2 YYREEE (reference sequence). V was clipped by 5 bases and J by 9 bases; unmatched bases: 11.

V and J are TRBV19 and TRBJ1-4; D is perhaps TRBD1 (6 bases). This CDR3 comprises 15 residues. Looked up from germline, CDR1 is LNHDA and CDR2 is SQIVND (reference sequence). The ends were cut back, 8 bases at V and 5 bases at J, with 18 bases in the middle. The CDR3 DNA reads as TGTGCCAGTTGCAGTCAACAGGGACCGAATGAAAAACTGTTTTTT. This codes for CASCSQQGPNEKLFF.

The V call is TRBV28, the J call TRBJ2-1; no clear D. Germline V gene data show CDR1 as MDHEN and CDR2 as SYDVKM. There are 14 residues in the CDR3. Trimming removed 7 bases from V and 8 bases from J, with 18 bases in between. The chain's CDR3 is CASTQTSEADEQFF. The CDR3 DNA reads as TGTGCCAGCACCCAAACAAGCGAGGCCGATGAGCAGTTCTTC.